This note documents a single T cell receptor beta chain sequence. Its antigen is still unknown. Losses at the gene ends were 4 bases for V and 14 bases for J; bases not matched to a gene: 6. The germline V gene has CDR1 LNHDA and CDR2 SQIVND (reference sequence). The CDR3 is 12 amino acids. Assay: immunoSEQ multiplex PCR; the TCRdb copy retains only in-frame clones and omits some. The sample yields 950,000 to 1,200,000 clones, roughly 80% seen once. Study donors comprised healthy, HIV-negative adults devoid of recent acute infection or vaccination. The data derive from a study of shared clonotypes between healthy human individuals. Study-level results: Investigators expected sequencing depth to affect clonotype sharing among donors. Tissue TCR repertoires likely differ from these blood-only repertoires.

Material: memory CD4+ T cells from PBMCs. Documented subset: CD45RA-negative fraction. This chain connects TRBV19 to TRBJ2-1, with 9 bases aligning to TRBD2. The receptor's source is a young man in good health. Some clones in this sample may be carry-over from other donors' samples. The CDR3 is CASSTSSGKEFF. CDR3 in DNA: TGTGCCAGTAGTACTTCTAGCGGGAAAGAGTTCTTC. The full variable domain, rest sourced from reference TRBV19 and TRBJ2-1, is DGGITQSPKYLFRKEGQNVTLSCEQNLNHDAMYWYRQDPGQGLRLIYYSQIVNDFQKGDIAEGYSVSREKKESFPLTVTSAQKNPTAFYLCASSTSSGKEFFGPGTRLTVL.